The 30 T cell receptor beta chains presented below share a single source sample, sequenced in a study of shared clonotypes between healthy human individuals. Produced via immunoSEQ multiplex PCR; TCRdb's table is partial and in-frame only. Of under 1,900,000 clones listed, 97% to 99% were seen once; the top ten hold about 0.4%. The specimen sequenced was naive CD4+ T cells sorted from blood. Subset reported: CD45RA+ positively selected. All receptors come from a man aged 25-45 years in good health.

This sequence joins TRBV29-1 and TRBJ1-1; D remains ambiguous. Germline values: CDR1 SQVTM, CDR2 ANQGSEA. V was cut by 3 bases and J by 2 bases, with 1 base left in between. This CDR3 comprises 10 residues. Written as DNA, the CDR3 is TGCAGCGTTGATAACACTGAAGCTTTCTTT. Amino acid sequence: CSVDNTEAFF. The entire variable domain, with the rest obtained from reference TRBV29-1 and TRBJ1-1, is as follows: SAVISQKPSRDICQRGTSLTIQCQVDSQVTMMFWYRQQPGQSLTLIATANQGSEATYESGFVIDKFPISRPNLTFSTLTVSNMSPEDSSIYLCSVDNTEAFFGQGTRLTVV.

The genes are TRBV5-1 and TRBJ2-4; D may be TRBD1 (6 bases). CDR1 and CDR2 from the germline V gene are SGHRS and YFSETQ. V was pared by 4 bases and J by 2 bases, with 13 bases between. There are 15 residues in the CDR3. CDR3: CASSLQGLSKNIQYF. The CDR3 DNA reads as TGCGCCAGCAGCCTTCAGGGGTTATCCAAAAACATTCAGTACTTC.

The CDR3 sequence is CASSRDEYNEQFF. For the CDR3, the DNA is TGTGCCAGCAGCCGGGACGAGTACAATGAGCAGTTCTTC. The V gene is TRBV11-2, the J gene TRBJ2-1, with D perhaps TRBD1 or TRBD2 (5 bases each). Germline V CDR1 and CDR2: SGHAT, FQNNGV. The length of the CDR3 is 13 residues. The ends were cut back, 5 bases at V and 4 bases at J, with 9 bases in the middle.

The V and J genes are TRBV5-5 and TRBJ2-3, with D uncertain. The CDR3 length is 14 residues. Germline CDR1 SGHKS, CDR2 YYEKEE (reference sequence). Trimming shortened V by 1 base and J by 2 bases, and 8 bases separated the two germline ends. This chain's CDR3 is CASSLNSITDTQYF. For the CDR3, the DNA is TGTGCCAGCAGCTTGAACTCGATCACAGATACGCAGTATTTT. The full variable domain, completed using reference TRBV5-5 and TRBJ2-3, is DAGVTQSPTHLIKTRGQQVTLRCSPISGHKSVSWYQQVLGQGPQFIFQYYEKEERGRGNFPDRFSARQFPNYSSELNVNALLLGDSALYLCASSLNSITDTQYFGPGTRLTVL.

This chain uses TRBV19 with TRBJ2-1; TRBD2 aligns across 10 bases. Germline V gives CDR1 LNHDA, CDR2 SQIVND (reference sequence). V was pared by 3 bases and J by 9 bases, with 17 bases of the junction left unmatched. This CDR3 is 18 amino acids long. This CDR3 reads CASSIFEGSGRMGGEQFF. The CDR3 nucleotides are TGTGCCAGTAGTATTTTCGAGGGTAGCGGGAGGATGGGTGGTGAGCAGTTCTTC. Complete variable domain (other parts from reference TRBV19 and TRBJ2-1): DGGITQSPKYLFRKEGQNVTLSCEQNLNHDAMYWYRQDPGQGLRLIYYSQIVNDFQKGDIAEGYSVSREKKESFPLTVTSAQKNPTAFYLCASSIFEGSGRMGGEQFFGPGTRLTVL.

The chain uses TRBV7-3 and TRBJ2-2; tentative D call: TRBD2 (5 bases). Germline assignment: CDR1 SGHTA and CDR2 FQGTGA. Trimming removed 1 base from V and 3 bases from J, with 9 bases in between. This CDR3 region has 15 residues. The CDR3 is CASSLNPGYTGELFF. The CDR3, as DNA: TGTGCCAGCAGCTTAAACCCGGGATACACCGGGGAGCTGTTTTTT.

CDR3 coding DNA: TGCAGCGTCTACGGGACAGACCCGTACCAAGAGACCCAGTACTTC. Its translation: CSVYGTDPYQETQYF. This chain uses TRBV29-1 with TRBJ2-5; 7 positions match TRBD1. The trim removed 6 bases at V and 0 bases at J, leaving 10 bases unmatched. This CDR3 spans 15 amino acids. The germline CDR1 and CDR2 sequences are SQVTM and ANQGSEA. The full variable domain, with the rest looked up from reference TRBV29-1 and TRBJ2-5, is SAVISQKPSRDICQRGTSLTIQCQVDSQVTMMFWYRQQPGQSLTLIATANQGSEATYESGFVIDKFPISRPNLTFSTLTVSNMSPEDSSIYLCSVYGTDPYQETQYFGPGTRLLVL.

CDR3 bases: TGTGCCAGCAGCTTGCCGGGAGCAGTCTACGAGCAGTACTTC. It codes for CASSLPGAVYEQYF. The genes are TRBV5-4 and TRBJ2-7, with a tentative D call TRBD2 (6 bases). Germline V gene lookup returns CDR1 SGHNT and CDR2 YYREEE (reference sequence). V was shortened by 1 base and J by 3 bases, with 11 bases between the two germline ends. There are 14 residues in the CDR3.

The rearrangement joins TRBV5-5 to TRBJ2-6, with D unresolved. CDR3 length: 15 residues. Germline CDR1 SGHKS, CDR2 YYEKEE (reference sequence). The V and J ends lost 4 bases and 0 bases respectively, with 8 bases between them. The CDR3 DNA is TGTGCCAGCAGCCATACGGGCTCTGGGGCCAACGTCCTGACTTTC. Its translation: CASSHTGSGANVLTF.

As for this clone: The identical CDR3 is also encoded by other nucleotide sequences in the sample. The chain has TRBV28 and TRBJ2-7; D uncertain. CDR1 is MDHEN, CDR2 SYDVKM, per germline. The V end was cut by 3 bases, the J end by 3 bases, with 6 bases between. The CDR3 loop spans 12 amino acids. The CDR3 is CASSLVFYEQYF. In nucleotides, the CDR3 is TGTGCCAGCAGTTTGGTGTTCTACGAGCAGTACTTC.

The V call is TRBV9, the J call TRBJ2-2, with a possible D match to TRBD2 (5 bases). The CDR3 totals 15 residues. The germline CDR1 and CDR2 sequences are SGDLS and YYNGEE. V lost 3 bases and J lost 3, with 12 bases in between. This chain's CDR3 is CASSGTPRDTGELFF. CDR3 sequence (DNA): TGTGCCAGCAGCGGGACTCCTAGGGACACCGGGGAGCTGTTTTTT.

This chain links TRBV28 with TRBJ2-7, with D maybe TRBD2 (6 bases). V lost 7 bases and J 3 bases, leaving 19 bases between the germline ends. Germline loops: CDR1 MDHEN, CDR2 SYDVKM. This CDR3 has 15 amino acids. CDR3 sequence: CASTKWGDQYYEQYF. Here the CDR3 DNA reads TGTGCCAGCACCAAGTGGGGGGACCAGTACTACGAGCAGTACTTC.

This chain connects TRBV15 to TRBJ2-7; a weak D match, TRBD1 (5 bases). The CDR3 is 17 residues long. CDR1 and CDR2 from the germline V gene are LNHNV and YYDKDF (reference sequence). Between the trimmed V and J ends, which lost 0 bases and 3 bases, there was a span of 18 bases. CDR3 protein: CATSREWTFHTLYEQYF. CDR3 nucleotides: TGTGCCACCAGCAGAGAGTGGACATTCCACACTCTCTACGAGCAGTACTTC.

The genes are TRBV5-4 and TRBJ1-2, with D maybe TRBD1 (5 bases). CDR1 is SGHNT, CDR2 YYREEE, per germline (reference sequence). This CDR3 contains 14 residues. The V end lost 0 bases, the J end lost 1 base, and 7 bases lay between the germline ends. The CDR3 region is CASSLVGDNYGYTF. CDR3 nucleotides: TGTGCCAGCAGCTTGGTAGGGGATAACTATGGCTACACCTTC.

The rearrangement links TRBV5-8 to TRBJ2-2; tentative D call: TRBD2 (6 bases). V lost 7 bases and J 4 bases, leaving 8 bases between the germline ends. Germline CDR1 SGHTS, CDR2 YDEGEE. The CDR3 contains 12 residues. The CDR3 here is CASGLFTGELFF. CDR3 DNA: TGTGCCAGCGGACTATTCACCGGGGAGCTGTTTTTT.

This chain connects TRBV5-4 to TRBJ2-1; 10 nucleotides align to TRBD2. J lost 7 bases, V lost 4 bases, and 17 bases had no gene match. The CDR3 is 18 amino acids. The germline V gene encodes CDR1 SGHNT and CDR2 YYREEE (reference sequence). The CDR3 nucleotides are TGTGCCAGCAGCAACGGACTAGCGGAAGCCCCTTTGGCTAATGAGCAGTTCTTC. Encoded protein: CASSNGLAEAPLANEQFF.

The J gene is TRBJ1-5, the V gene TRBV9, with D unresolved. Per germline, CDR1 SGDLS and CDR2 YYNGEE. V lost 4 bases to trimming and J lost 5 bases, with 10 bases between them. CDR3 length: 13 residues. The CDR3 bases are TGTGCCAGCAGCCGAGACGGTGATCAGCCCCAGCATTTT. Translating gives CASSRDGDQPQHF.

CDR3 in amino acids: CASSPAGLVGTQYF. CDR3 coding DNA: TGTGCCAGCTCACCGGCGGGACTAGTAGGTACGCAGTATTTT. This chain uses TRBV18 with TRBJ2-3; 8 bases line up with TRBD2. Germline CDR1 is KGHSH and CDR2 is LQKENI. CDR3 size: 14 residues. The J segment lost 8 bases and the V segment lost 3 bases, leaving 7 bases of the junction unmatched.

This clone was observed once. CDR3 amino acids: CASRDYRGSSYEQYF. The DNA of the CDR3 is TGTGCCAGCAGGGACTACAGGGGATCGTCCTACGAGCAGTACTTC. The chain combines TRBV2 with TRBJ2-7; D might be TRBD1 (7 bases). CDR3 size: 15 residues. Trimming stripped 6 bases from V and 1 base from J, with 16 bases between. Looked up from germline, CDR1 is SNHLY and CDR2 is FYNNEI.

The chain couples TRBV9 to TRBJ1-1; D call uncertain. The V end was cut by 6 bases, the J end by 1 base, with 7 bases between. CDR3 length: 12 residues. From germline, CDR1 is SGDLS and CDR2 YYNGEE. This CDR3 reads CASNRENTEAFF. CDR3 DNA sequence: TGTGCCAGCAACCGGGAGAACACTGAAGCTTTCTTT.

This chain's CDR3 is CASTRLAGERSTDTQYF. The CDR3 DNA follows: TGTGCCAGCACCCGACTAGCGGGAGAGAGGAGCACAGATACGCAGTATTTT. The chain employs TRBV13 and TRBJ2-3; 12 bases map to TRBD2. Trimming removed 7 bases from V and 0 bases from J; junction bases left unmatched: 8. Germline V CDR1 and CDR2: PRHDT, FYEKMQ (reference sequence). The CDR3 is 17 residues long.

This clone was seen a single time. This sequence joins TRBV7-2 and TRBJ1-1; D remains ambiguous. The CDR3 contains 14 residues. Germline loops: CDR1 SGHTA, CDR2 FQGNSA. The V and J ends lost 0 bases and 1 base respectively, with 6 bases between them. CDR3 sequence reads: CASSLAGSNTEAFF. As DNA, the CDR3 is TGTGCCAGCAGCTTAGCAGGCTCGAACACTGAAGCTTTCTTT.

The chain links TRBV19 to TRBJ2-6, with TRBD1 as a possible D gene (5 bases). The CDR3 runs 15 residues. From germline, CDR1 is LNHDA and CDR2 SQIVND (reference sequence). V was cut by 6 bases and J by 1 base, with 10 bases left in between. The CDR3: CASSPDRSGANVLTF. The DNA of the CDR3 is TGTGCCAGTAGCCCCGACAGATCTGGGGCCAACGTCCTGACTTTC.

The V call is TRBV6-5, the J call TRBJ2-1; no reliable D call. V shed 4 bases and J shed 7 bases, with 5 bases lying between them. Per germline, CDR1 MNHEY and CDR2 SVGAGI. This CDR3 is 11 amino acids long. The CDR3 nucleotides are TGTGCCAGCAGTTCTACTAATGAGCAGTTCTTC. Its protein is CASSSTNEQFF.

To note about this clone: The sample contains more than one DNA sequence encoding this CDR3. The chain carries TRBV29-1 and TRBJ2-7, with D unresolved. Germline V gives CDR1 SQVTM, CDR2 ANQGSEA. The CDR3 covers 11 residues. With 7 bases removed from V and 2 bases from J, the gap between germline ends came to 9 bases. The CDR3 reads CSGSGPYEQYF. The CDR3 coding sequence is TGCAGCGGGTCGGGTCCCTACGAGCAGTACTTC.

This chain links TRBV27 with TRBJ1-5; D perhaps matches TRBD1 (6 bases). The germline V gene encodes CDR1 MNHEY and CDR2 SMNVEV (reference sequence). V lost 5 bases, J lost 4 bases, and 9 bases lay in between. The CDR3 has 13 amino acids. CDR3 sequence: CASSTDRNQPQHF. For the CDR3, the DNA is TGTGCCAGCAGTACGGACAGAAATCAGCCCCAGCATTTT.

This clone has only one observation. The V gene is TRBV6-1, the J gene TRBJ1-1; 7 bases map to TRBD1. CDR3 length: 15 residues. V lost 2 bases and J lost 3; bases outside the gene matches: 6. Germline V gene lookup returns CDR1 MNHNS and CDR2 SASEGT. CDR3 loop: CASSEQGQVYTEAFF. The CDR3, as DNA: TGTGCCAGCAGTGAACAAGGACAGGTCTACACTGAAGCTTTCTTT.

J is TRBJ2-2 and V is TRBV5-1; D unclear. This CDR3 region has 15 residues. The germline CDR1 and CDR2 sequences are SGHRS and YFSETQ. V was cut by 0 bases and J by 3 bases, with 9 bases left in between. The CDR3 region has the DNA TGCGCCAGCAGCTTGGAAGGGCCGTACACCGGGGAGCTGTTTTTT. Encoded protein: CASSLEGPYTGELFF.

DNA of the CDR3: TGTGCCAGCAGTCGCAATCATCAGGGGCCCGGGGGAGAGACCCAGTACTTC. It codes for CASSRNHQGPGGETQYF. The chain uses TRBV6-4 and TRBJ2-5; D is possibly TRBD1 or TRBD2 (6 bases each). Germline CDR1 and CDR2: MRHNA and SNTAGT. V lost 5 bases and J lost 4, with 23 bases in between. The length of the CDR3 is 17 residues.

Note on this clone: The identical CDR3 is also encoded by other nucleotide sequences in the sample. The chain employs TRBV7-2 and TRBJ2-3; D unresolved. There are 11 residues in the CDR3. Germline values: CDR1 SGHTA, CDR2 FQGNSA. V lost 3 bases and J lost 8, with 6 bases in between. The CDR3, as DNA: TGTGCCAGCAGCTTGGGTGGTACGCAGTATTTT. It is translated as CASSLGGTQYF. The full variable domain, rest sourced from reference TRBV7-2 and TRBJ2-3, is GAGVSQSPSNKVTEKGKDVELRCDPISGHTALYWYRQSLGQGLEFLIYFQGNSAPDKSGLPSDRFSAERTGGSVSTLTIQRTQQEDSAVYLCASSLGGTQYFGPGTRLTVL.